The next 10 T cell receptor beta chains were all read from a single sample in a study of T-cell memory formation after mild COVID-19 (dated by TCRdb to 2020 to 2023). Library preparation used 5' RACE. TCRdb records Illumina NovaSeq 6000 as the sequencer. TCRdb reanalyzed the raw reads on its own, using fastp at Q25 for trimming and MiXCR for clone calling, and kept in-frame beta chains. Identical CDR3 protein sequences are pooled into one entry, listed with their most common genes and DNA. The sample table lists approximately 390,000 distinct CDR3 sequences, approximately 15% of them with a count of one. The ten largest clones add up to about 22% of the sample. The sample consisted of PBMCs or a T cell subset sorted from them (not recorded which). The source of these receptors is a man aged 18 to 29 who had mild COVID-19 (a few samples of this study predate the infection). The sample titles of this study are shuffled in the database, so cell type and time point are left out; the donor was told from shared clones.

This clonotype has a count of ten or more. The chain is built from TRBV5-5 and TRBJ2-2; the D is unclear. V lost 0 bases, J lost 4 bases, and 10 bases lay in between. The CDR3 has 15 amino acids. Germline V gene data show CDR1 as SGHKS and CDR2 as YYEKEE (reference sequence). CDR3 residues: CASSLALLRTGELFF. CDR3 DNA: TGTGCCAGCAGCTTGGCTCTTCTGCGCACCGGGGAGCTGTTTTTT. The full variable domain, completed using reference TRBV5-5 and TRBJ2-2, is DAGVTQSPTHLIKTRGQQVTLRCSPISGHKSVSWYQQVLGQGPQFIFQYYEKEERGRGNFPDRFSARQFPNYSSELNVNALLLGDSALYLCASSLALLRTGELFFGEGSRLTVL.

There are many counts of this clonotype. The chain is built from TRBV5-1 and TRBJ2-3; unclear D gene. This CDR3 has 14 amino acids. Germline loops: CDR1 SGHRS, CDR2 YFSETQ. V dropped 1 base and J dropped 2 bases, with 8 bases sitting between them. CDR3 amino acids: CASSLRPSTDTQYF. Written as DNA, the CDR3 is TGCGCCAGCAGCTTGCGTCCATCCACAGATACGCAGTATTTT.

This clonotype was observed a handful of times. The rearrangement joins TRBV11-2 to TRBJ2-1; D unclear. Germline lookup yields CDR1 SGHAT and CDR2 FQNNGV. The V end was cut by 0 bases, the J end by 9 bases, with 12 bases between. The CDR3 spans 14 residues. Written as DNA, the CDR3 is TGTGCCAGCAGCTTAGATCCAGTACCCGGTGAGCAGTTCTTC. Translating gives CASSLDPVPGEQFF.

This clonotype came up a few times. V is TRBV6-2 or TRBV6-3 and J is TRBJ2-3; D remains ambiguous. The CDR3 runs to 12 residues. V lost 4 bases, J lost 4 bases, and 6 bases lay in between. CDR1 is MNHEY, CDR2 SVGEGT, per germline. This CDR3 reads CASSSRPDTQYF. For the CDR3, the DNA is TGTGCCAGCAGTTCAAGGCCAGATACGCAGTATTTT.

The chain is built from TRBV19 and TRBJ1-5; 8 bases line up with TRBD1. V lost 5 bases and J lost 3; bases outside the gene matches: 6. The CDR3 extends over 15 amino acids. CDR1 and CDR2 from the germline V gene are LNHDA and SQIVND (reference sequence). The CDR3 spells CASSPTDRANQPQHF. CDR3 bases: TGTGCCAGTAGTCCAACGGACAGGGCCAATCAGCCCCAGCATTTT.

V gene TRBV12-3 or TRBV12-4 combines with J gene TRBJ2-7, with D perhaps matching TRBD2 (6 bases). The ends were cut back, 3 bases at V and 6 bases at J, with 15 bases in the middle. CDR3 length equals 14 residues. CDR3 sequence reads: CASSLSGGRGEQYF. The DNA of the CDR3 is TGTGCCAGCAGTTTGTCCGGGGGTCGGGGCGAGCAGTACTTC.

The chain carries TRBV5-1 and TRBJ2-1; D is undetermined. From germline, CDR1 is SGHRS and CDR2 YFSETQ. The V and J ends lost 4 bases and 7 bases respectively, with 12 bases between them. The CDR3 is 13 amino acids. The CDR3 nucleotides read TGCGCCAGCAGCCCCGCCAGCGAAAATGAGCAGTTCTTC. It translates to CASSPASENEQFF.

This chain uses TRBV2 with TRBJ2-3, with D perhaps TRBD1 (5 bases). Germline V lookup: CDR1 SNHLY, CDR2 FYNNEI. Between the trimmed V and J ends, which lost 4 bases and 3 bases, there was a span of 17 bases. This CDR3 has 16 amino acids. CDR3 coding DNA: TGTGCCAGCAGTGCGGTCAGACAGATACTAACAGATACGCAGTATTTT. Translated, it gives CASSAVRQILTDTQYF.

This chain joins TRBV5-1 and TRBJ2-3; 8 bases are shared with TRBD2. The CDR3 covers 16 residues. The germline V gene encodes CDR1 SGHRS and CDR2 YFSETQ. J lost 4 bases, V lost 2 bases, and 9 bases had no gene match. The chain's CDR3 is CASSFGRAGVSDTQYF. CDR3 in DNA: TGCGCCAGCAGCTTCGGACGAGCGGGGGTATCAGATACGCAGTATTTT.

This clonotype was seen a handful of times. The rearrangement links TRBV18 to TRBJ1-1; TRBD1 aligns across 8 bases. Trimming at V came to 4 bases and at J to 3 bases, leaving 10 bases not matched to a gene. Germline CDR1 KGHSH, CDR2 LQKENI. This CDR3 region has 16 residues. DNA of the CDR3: TGTGCCAGCTCACAGAAGTCGCAGGGGGCGGACACTGAAGCTTTCTTT. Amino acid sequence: CASSQKSQGADTEAFF. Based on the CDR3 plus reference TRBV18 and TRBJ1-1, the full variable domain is NAGVMQNPRHLVRRRGQEARLRCSPMKGHSHVYWYRQLPEEGLKFMVYLQKENIIDESGMPKERFSAEFPKEGPSILRIQQVVRGDSAAYFCASSQKSQGADTEAFFGQGTRLTVV.